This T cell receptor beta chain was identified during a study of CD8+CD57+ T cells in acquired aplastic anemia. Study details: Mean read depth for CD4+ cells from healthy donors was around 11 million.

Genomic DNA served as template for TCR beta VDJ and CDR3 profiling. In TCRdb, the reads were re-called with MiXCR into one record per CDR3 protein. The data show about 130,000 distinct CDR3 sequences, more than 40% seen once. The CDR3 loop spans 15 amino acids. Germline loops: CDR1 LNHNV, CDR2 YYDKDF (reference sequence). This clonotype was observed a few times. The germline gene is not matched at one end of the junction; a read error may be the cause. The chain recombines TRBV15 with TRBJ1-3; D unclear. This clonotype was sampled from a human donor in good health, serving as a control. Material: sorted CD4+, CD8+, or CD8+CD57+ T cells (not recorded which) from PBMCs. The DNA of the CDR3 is TGTGCCACCAGCGGAGATAACGCCGGGCGAAACACCATATATTTT. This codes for CATSGDNAGRNTIYF.